This is a list of T cell receptor beta chains from one sample in a study of blood T cell repertoires in COVID-19. Assay used: immunoSEQ multiplex PCR; TCRdb lists only in-frame clones, some missing. The table lists 100,000 or so clones, over 75% of them singletons, with 20% to 25% in the top ten. Sequencing was done on a sample of peripheral blood. Receptor source: a man aged 65-85 years with active or convalescent COVID-19. The CDR3 runs from the conserved cysteine through the conserved F or W. D genes are given only for firm matches. Size values are once, few and many counts, or a class for expanded clones, and some rows have none.

J gene	V gene	D gene	clone size	CDR3 protein	CDR3 DNA
TRBJ2-1	TRBV7-3	TRBD1	.	CASSLSRTGGKYEQFF	TGTGCCAGCAGCTTGAGTAGGACAGGGGGCAAGTATGAGCAGTTCTTC
TRBJ2-7	TRBV18	.	.	CASSPGQIYEQYF	TGTGCCAGCTCACCTGGACAGATCTACGAGCAGTACTTC
TRBJ2-1	TRBV9	TRBD1	.	CASSFRTFYSGQGSNEQFF	TGTGCCAGCAGCTTTCGTACCTTCTACTCGGGACAGGGGAGCAATGAGCAGTTCTTC
TRBJ2-7	TRBV7-2	TRBD2	.	CASSLAPVTSAAYEQYF	TGTGCCAGCAGCTTAGCGCCGGTCACTAGCGCAGCCTACGAGCAGTACTTC
TRBJ1-4	TRBV6-5	.	.	CASSYNEKLFF	TGTGCCAGCAGCTATAATGAAAAACTGTTTTTT
TRBJ2-7	TRBV27	TRBD2	.	CASSLEGLAGGEQYF	TGTGCCAGCAGTTTAGAAGGACTAGCGGGCGGCGAGCAGTACTTC
TRBJ1-5	TRBV19	.	once	CASSIVGLGNQPQHF	TGTGCCAGTAGTATAGTGGGACTTGGCAATCAGCCCCAGCATTTT
TRBJ2-7	TRBV27	.	.	CATPTRDLETEAYEQYF	TGTGCCACCCCGACCCGTGACCTGGAGACGGAAGCCTACGAGCAGTACTTC
TRBJ1-1	TRBV7-9	TRBD1	.	CASSLGAGTGANTEAFF	TGTGCCAGCAGCTTAGGAGCCGGGACAGGGGCTAACACTGAAGCTTTCTTT
TRBJ1-2	TRBV6-6	.	.	CASSPTGINYGYTF	TGTGCCAGCAGCCCAACAGGTATCAACTATGGCTACACCTTC
TRBJ2-1	TRBV7-2	TRBD2	.	CASSTLAGNPNEQFF	TGTGCCAGCAGCACTCTAGCGGGGAACCCCAATGAGCAGTTCTTC
TRBJ2-1	TRBV7-3	TRBD2	.	CASSRSAGGPYNEQFF	TGTGCCAGCAGCCGCTCAGCGGGAGGCCCCTACAATGAGCAGTTCTTC
TRBJ2-7	TRBV5-5	TRBD2	.	CASSLRLAGDNEQYF	TGTGCCAGCAGCTTAAGACTAGCGGGAGACAACGAGCAGTACTTC
TRBJ2-1	TRBV25-1	.	.	CASSEKGGVRYNEQFF	TGTGCCAGCAGTGAAAAAGGAGGGGTAAGGTACAATGAGCAGTTCTTC
TRBJ1-2	TRBV5-1	TRBD1	.	CASSSEQGADYGYTF	TGCGCCAGCAGCTCCGAACAGGGGGCTGACTATGGCTACACCTTC
TRBJ2-7	TRBV4-1	.	.	CASSQERGLTYEQYF	TGCGCCAGCAGCCAAGAGCGGGGCCTTACCTACGAGCAGTACTTC
TRBJ2-1	TRBV9	.	.	CASSRGSSYNEQFF	TGTGCCAGCAGCAGGGGGAGCTCCTACAATGAGCAGTTCTTC
TRBJ2-7	TRBV19	.	few	CASGEHPSYEQYF	TGTGCCAGTGGAGAGCATCCCTCCTACGAGCAGTACTTC
TRBJ1-5	TRBV7-2	.	.	CASSLVRGEKWHF	TGTGCCAGCAGCTTAGTTCGGGGGGAGAAGTGGCATTTT
TRBJ1-6	TRBV10-3	.	many	CAISPGGNFLSSYNSPLHF	TGTGCCATCAGTCCCGGAGGAAATTTCTTAAGCTCCTATAATTCACCCCTCCACTTT
TRBJ1-2	TRBV7-5	.	.	CARILPDGYTF	TGTGCCAGAATCTTACCGGATGGCTACACCTTC
TRBJ1-1	TRBV5-4	.	.	CASSLERNTEAFF	TGTGCCAGCAGCTTGGAGCGGAACACTGAAGCTTTCTTT
TRBJ1-1	TRBV6-5	.	.	CASTGGKRGNTEAFF	TGTGCCAGCACTGGGGGGAAACGGGGGAACACTGAAGCTTTCTTT
TRBJ2-1	TRBV10-2	.	.	CASSRDLGSYNEQFF	TGCGCCAGCAGTAGGGACTTAGGCTCCTACAATGAGCAGTTCTTC
TRBJ2-1	TRBV5-1	TRBD2	.	CASSRVIAGDNEQFF	TGCGCCAGCAGTAGGGTGATAGCGGGGGACAATGAGCAGTTCTTC
TRBJ1-3	TRBV11-2	.	.	CASRRTGSGNTIYF	TGTGCCAGCAGGCGAACAGGCTCTGGAAACACCATATATTTT
TRBJ2-1	TRBV3-1/TRBV3-2	TRBD2	once	CASSQKAGSSYNEQFF	TGTGCCAGCAGCCAAAAAGCGGGGAGCTCCTACAATGAGCAGTTCTTC
TRBJ1-6	TRBV3-1/TRBV3-2	TRBD1	.	CASSQVLGTASNSPLHF	TGTGCCAGCAGCCAAGTTCTTGGGACAGCCAGTAATTCACCCCTCCACTTT
TRBJ2-5	TRBV7-9	.	.	CASSLSPGQETQYF	TGTGCCAGCAGCTTAAGTCCAGGTCAAGAGACCCAGTACTTC
TRBJ1-1	TRBV12-3/TRBV12-4	.	few	CASSLGRTEAFF	TGTGCCAGCAGTTTAGGCAGGACTGAAGCTTTCTTT
TRBJ1-6	TRBV9	TRBD1	once	CASSVGDGTGASPLHF	TGTGCCAGCAGCGTAGGGGATGGGACAGGGGCTTCACCCCTCCACTTT
TRBJ2-7	TRBV2	TRBD2	once	CASSEAGGSPNEQYF	TGTGCCAGCAGTGAAGCGGGCGGGAGCCCCAACGAGCAGTACTTC
TRBJ2-1	TRBV10-3	TRBD2	.	CAISEQVAGENEQFF	TGTGCCATCAGTGAGCAAGTAGCGGGAGAAAATGAGCAGTTCTTC
TRBJ1-5	TRBV6-2/TRBV6-3	.	.	CASSSPRGSGQNNQPQHF	TGTGCCAGCAGCTCCCCGAGGGGCTCCGGACAGAACAATCAGCCCCAGCATTTT
TRBJ2-7	TRBV27	TRBD1	once	CASRSQGDSYEQYF	TGTGCCAGCAGGTCACAGGGGGACTCCTACGAGCAGTACTTC
TRBJ1-2	TRBV28	TRBD1	.	CASSWDRPYGYTF	TGTGCCAGCAGCTGGGACAGACCCTATGGCTACACCTTC
TRBJ1-2	TRBV19	TRBD1	.	CASSIYGTGGRYTF	TGTGCCAGTAGTATATACGGGACAGGGGGCCGCTACACCTTC
TRBJ2-6	TRBV14	.	.	CASSLRTVAGANVLTF	TGTGCCAGCAGCTTACGGACAGTTGCTGGGGCCAACGTCCTGACTTTC
TRBJ1-1	TRBV28	.	.	CASSPVDTEAFF	TGTGCCAGCAGTCCGGTCGACACTGAAGCTTTCTTT